The clone carrying this TCR beta chain was observed a single time. Per the original methods: Nucleated cell counts were estimated from reference gene primer amplification. Profiled with immunoSEQ multiplex PCR; TCRdb holds only in-frame clones, not every one. That table furnishes V, J and clone size, whereas the DNA furnished D and trimming. This sample has roughly 100,000 clones, with around 84% found just once. V dropped 0 bases and J dropped 4 bases, with 10 bases sitting between them. The CDR3 contains 14 residues. The germline gives CDR1 SGDLS, CDR2 YYNGEE. The sample is drawn from a study of blood T cell repertoires in COVID-19.

V gene TRBV9 combines with J gene TRBJ1-1, with D unresolved. The sequenced material came from peripheral blood. This sequence originates from a man aged 50 to 60 with active or convalescent COVID-19. CDR3 sequence (DNA): TGTGCCAGCAGCGTAGCTCAGGCCTTCACTGAAGCTTTCTTT. Translation gives CASSVAQAFTEAFF. Drawing the rest from reference TRBV9 and TRBJ1-1, the complete variable domain is DSGVTQTPKHLITATGQRVTLRCSPRSGDLSVYWYQQSLDQGLQFLIQYYNGEERAKGNILERFSAQQFPDLHSELNLSSLELGDSALYFCASSVAQAFTEAFFGQGTRLTVV.